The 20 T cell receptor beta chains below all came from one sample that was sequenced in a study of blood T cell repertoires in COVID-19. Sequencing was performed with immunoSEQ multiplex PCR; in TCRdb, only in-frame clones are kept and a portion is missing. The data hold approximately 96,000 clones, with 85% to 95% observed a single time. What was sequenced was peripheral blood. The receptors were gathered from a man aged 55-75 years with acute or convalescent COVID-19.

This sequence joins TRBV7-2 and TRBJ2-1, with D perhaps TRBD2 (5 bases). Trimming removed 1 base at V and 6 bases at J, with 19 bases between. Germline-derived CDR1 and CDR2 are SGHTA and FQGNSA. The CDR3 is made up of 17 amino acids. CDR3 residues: CASSLGFGNPNLNEQFF. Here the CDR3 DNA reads TGTGCCAGCAGCTTAGGGTTCGGGAACCCCAACCTCAATGAGCAGTTCTTC.

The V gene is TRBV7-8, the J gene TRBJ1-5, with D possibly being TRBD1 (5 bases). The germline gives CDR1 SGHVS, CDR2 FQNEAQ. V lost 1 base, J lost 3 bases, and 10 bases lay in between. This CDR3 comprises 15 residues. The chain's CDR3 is CASSLGDRFNQPQHF. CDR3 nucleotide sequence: TGTGCCAGCAGCTTAGGCGACAGATTCAATCAGCCCCAGCATTTT. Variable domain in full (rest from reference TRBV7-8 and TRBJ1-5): GAGVSQSPRYKVAKRGQDVALRCDPISGHVSLFWYQQALGQGPEFLTYFQNEAQLDKSGLPSDRFFAERPEGSVSTLKIQRTQQEDSAVYLCASSLGDRFNQPQHFGDGTRLSIL.

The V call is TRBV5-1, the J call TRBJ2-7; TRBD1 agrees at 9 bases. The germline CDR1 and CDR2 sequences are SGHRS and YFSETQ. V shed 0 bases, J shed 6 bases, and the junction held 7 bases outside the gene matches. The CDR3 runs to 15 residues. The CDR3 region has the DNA TGCGCCAGCAGCTTGGATGGGACAGGGTTCGGCGAGCAGTACTTC. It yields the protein CASSLDGTGFGEQYF.

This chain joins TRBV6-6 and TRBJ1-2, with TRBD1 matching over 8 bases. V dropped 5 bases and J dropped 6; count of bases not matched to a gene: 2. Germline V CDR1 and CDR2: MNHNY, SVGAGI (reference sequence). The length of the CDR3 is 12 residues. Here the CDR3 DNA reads TGTGCCAGCAGTCCGGACAGGGATGGCTACACCTTC. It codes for CASSPDRDGYTF.

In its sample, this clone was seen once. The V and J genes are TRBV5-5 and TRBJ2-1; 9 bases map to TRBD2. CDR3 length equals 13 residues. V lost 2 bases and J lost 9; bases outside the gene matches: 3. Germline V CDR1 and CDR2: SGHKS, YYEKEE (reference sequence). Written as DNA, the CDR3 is TGTGCCAGCAGCTTTAGTAGCGGGGGTGAGCAGTTCTTC. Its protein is CASSFSSGGEQFF.

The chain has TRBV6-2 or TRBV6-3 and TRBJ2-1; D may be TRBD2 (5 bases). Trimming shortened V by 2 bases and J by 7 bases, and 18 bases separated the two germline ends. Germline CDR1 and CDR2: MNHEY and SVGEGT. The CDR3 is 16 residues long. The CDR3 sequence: CASSYPLRLTGNEQFF. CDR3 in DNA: TGTGCCAGCAGTTACCCTCTTCGACTAACTGGGAATGAGCAGTTCTTC.

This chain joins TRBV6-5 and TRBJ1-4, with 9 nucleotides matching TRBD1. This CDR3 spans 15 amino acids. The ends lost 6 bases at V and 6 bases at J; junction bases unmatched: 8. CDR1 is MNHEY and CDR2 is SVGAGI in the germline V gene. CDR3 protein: CASSYRDRGDEKLFF. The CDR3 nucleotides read TGTGCCAGCAGCTACCGTGACAGGGGGGATGAAAAACTGTTTTTT.

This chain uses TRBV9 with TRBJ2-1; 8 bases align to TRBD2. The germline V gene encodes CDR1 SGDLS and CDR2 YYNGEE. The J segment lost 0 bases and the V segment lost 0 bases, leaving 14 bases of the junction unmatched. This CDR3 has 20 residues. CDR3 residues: CASSVEDGRAYRSSYNEQFF. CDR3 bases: TGTGCCAGCAGCGTAGAGGACGGGAGGGCTTATAGAAGCTCCTACAATGAGCAGTTCTTC. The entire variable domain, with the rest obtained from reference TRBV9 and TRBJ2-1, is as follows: DSGVTQTPKHLITATGQRVTLRCSPRSGDLSVYWYQQSLDQGLQFLIQYYNGEERAKGNILERFSAQQFPDLHSELNLSSLELGDSALYFCASSVEDGRAYRSSYNEQFFGPGTRLTVL.

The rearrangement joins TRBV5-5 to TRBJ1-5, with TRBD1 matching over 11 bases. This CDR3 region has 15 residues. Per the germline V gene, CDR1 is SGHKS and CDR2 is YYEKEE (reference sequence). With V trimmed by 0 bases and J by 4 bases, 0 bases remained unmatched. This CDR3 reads CASSLGDRGNQPQHF. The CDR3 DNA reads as TGTGCCAGCAGCTTGGGGGACAGGGGGAATCAGCCCCAGCATTTT. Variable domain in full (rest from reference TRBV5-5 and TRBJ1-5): DAGVTQSPTHLIKTRGQQVTLRCSPISGHKSVSWYQQVLGQGPQFIFQYYEKEERGRGNFPDRFSARQFPNYSSELNVNALLLGDSALYLCASSLGDRGNQPQHFGDGTRLSIL.

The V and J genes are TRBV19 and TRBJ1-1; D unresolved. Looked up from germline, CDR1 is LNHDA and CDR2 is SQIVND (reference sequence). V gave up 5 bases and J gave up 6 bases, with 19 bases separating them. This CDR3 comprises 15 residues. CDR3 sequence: CASSSGRGLKPEAFF. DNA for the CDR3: TGTGCCAGTAGTTCCGGACGGGGTTTGAAACCTGAAGCTTTCTTT.

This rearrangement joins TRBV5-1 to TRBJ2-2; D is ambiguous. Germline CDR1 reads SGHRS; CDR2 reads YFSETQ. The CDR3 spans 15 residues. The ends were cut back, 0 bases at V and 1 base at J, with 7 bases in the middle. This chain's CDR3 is CASSLDYVNTGELFF. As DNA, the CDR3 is TGCGCCAGCAGCTTGGACTACGTGAACACCGGGGAGCTGTTTTTT.

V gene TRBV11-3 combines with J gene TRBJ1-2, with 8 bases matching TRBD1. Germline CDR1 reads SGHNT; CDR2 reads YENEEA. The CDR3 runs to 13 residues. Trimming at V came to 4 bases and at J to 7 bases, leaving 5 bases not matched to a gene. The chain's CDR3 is CASSSDRDFGYTF. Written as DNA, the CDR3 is TGTGCCAGCAGCTCGGACAGGGATTTTGGCTACACCTTC.

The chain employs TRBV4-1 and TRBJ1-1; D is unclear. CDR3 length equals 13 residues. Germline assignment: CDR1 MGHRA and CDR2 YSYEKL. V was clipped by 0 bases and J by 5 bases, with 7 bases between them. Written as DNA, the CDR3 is TGCGCCAGCAGCCAAGATGAGGCAACTGAAGCTTTCTTT. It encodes CASSQDEATEAFF.

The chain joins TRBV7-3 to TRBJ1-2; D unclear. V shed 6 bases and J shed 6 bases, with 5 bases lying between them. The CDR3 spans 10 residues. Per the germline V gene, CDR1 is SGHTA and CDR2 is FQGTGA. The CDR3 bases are TGTGCCAGCAGTCAGAATGGCTACACCTTC. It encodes CASSQNGYTF.

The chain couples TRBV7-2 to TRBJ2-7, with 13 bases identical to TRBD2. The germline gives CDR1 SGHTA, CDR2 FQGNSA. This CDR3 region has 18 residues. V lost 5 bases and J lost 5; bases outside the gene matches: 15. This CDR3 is CASSPRSPGLAGLNEQYF. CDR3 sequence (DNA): TGTGCCAGCAGCCCCCGAAGCCCGGGACTAGCGGGGCTGAACGAGCAGTACTTC.

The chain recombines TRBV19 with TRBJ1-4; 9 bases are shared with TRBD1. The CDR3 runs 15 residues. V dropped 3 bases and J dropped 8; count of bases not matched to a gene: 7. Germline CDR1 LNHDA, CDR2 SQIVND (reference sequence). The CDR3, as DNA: TGTGCCAGTAGTATCATGTGGGACAGGGAGGAAAAACTGTTTTTT. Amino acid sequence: CASSIMWDREEKLFF.

The CDR3 reads CASSLRAGGGQETQYF. The CDR3 DNA follows: TGTGCCAGCAGCTTACGTGCGGGAGGGGGGCAAGAGACCCAGTACTTC. The chain employs TRBV11-3 and TRBJ2-5; 9 bases are shared with TRBD2. This CDR3 region has 16 residues. Germline V lookup: CDR1 SGHNT, CDR2 YENEEA. The ends lost 2 bases at V and 2 bases at J; junction bases unmatched: 6.

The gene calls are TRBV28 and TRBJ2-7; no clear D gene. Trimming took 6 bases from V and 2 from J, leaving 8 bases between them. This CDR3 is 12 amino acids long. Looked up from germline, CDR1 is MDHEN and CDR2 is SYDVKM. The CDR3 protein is CASRSDTYEQYF. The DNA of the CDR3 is TGTGCCAGCAGATCAGACACCTACGAGCAGTACTTC.

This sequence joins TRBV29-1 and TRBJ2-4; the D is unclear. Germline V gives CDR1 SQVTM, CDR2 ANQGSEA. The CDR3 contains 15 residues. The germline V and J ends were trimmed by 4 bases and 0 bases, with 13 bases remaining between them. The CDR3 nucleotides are TGCAGCGTTGCTCATTCATCGCGAGCCAAAAACATTCAGTACTTC. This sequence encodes CSVAHSSRAKNIQYF.

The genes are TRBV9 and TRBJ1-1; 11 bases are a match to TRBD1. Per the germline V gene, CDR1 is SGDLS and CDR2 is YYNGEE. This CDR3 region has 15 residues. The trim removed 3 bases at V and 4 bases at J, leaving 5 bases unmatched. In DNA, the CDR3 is TGTGCCAGCAGCGCCATCGGGACAGGGGGCACTGAAGCTTTCTTT. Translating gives CASSAIGTGGTEAFF.